Listed below are T cell receptor beta chains from one sample, sequenced in a study of shared T cell receptors in the human thymus. Assay used: immunoSEQ multiplex PCR; TCRdb lists only in-frame clones, some missing. Among roughly 410,000 clones listed, just under 95% were seen once. The material sequenced was thymocytes. These receptors came from a human donor. The CDR3 runs from the conserved cysteine through the conserved F or W. The order of the fields is J gene, clone size, D gene, V gene, CDR3 protein, CDR3 DNA. D genes are given only for firm matches. Clone size is stated in some rows and not others, as once, few, many or a class when expanded.

j_call: TRBJ2-3
clone_size: NA
d_call: TRBD2
v_call: TRBV5-1
cdr3_aa: CASSNKPGTSGRPSTDTQYF
cdr3_nt: TGCGCCAGCAGCAACAAACCCGGGACTAGCGGGAGGCCCAGCACAGATACGCAGTATTTT

j_call: TRBJ2-6
clone_size: NA
d_call: TRBD1
v_call: TRBV5-4
cdr3_aa: CASRKDRGFSSGANVLTF
cdr3_nt: TGTGCCAGCAGGAAGGACAGGGGGTTCAGCTCTGGGGCCAACGTCCTGACTTTC

j_call: TRBJ1-2
clone_size: NA
d_call: NA
v_call: TRBV28
cdr3_aa: CASIKKTQRGYTF
cdr3_nt: TGTGCCAGCATCAAGAAGACCCAAAGGGGCTACACCTTC

j_call: TRBJ2-1
clone_size: NA
d_call: NA
v_call: TRBV29-1
cdr3_aa: CSVLFNEQFF
cdr3_nt: TGCAGCGTCCTCTTCAATGAGCAGTTCTTC

j_call: TRBJ1-1
clone_size: NA
d_call: NA
v_call: TRBV5-5
cdr3_aa: CASSLAGTTEAFF
cdr3_nt: TGTGCCAGCAGCTTGGCAGGGACCACTGAAGCTTTCTTT

j_call: TRBJ2-7
clone_size: NA
d_call: TRBD1
v_call: TRBV7-2
cdr3_aa: CASSPGTGPREQYF
cdr3_nt: TGTGCCAGCAGCCCAGGGACAGGGCCCCGCGAGCAGTACTTC

j_call: TRBJ2-1
clone_size: NA
d_call: NA
v_call: TRBV28
cdr3_aa: CASSLPLSYNEQFF
cdr3_nt: TGTGCCAGCAGTTTGCCTCTTTCCTACAATGAGCAGTTCTTC

j_call: TRBJ2-7
clone_size: NA
d_call: NA
v_call: TRBV5-8
cdr3_aa: CASSLSREPVYEQYF
cdr3_nt: TGTGCCAGCAGCTTGTCGAGGGAGCCCGTCTACGAGCAGTACTTC

j_call: TRBJ1-4
clone_size: NA
d_call: TRBD1
v_call: TRBV27
cdr3_aa: CASSLISTGAAEKLFF
cdr3_nt: TGTGCCAGCAGTTTAATCTCGACAGGGGCCGCCGAAAAACTGTTTTTT

j_call: TRBJ1-1
clone_size: NA
d_call: TRBD1
v_call: TRBV19
cdr3_aa: CASSGSRTGGGTEAFF
cdr3_nt: TGTGCCAGTAGTGGATCTCGGACAGGGGGCGGCACTGAAGCTTTCTTT

j_call: TRBJ1-6
clone_size: NA
d_call: NA
v_call: TRBV19
cdr3_aa: CASSIANSPLHF
cdr3_nt: TGTGCCAGTAGTATAGCGAATTCACCCCTCCACTTT

j_call: TRBJ1-1
clone_size: NA
d_call: NA
v_call: TRBV27
cdr3_aa: CASGGNTEAFF
cdr3_nt: TGTGCCAGCGGCGGGAACACTGAAGCTTTCTTT

j_call: TRBJ2-1
clone_size: NA
d_call: NA
v_call: TRBV30
cdr3_aa: CAWSVQGHGGPRSYNEQFF
cdr3_nt: TGTGCCTGGAGTGTACAAGGCCACGGGGGGCCGCGCAGTTACAATGAGCAGTTCTTC

j_call: TRBJ2-1
clone_size: NA
d_call: TRBD2
v_call: TRBV4-3
cdr3_aa: CASSQDGLAVSSYNEQFF
cdr3_nt: TGCGCCAGCAGCCAAGATGGACTAGCGGTGAGCTCCTACAATGAGCAGTTCTTC

j_call: TRBJ1-1
clone_size: NA
d_call: TRBD1
v_call: TRBV28
cdr3_aa: CASTLLGTARSAFF
cdr3_nt: TGTGCCAGCACTCTTTTGGGGACAGCAAGGTCAGCTTTCTTT

j_call: TRBJ2-5
clone_size: NA
d_call: TRBD2
v_call: TRBV11-2
cdr3_aa: CASSPGRAEETQYF
cdr3_nt: TGTGCCAGCAGCCCGGGGAGGGCAGAAGAGACCCAGTACTTC

j_call: TRBJ2-3
clone_size: NA
d_call: NA
v_call: TRBV19
cdr3_aa: CASRTNPRGADTQYF
cdr3_nt: TGTGCCAGTAGAACCAACCCCCGGGGAGCAGATACGCAGTATTTT

j_call: TRBJ2-3
clone_size: once
d_call: NA
v_call: TRBV27
cdr3_aa: CASSPSPGKDTQYF
cdr3_nt: TGTGCCAGCAGTCCATCCCCCGGGAAAGATACGCAGTATTTT

j_call: TRBJ2-7
clone_size: NA
d_call: NA
v_call: TRBV15
cdr3_aa: CATSRDVTYEQYF
cdr3_nt: TGTGCCACCAGCAGAGATGTAACTTACGAGCAGTACTTC

j_call: TRBJ2-3
clone_size: NA
d_call: TRBD2
v_call: TRBV7-8
cdr3_aa: CASSLVASGLSTDTQYF
cdr3_nt: TGTGCCAGCAGCTTAGTTGCTAGCGGATTAAGCACAGATACGCAGTATTTT

j_call: TRBJ2-1
clone_size: NA
d_call: NA
v_call: TRBV27
cdr3_aa: CASSSLRNNEQFF
cdr3_nt: TGTGCCAGCAGTTCCCTCAGAAACAATGAGCAGTTCTTC

j_call: TRBJ2-1
clone_size: NA
d_call: TRBD2
v_call: TRBV6-4
cdr3_aa: CASSVIAGIDEQFF
cdr3_nt: TGTGCCAGCAGTGTCATAGCGGGAATCGATGAGCAGTTCTTC

j_call: TRBJ2-5
clone_size: NA
d_call: TRBD2
v_call: TRBV10-3
cdr3_aa: CAISDLGLAVRGGTQYF
cdr3_nt: TGTGCCATCAGTGATTTGGGACTCGCGGTACGCGGGGGGACCCAGTACTTC

j_call: TRBJ1-1
clone_size: NA
d_call: NA
v_call: TRBV4-1
cdr3_aa: CASSSYTAGGLMNTEAFF
cdr3_nt: TGCGCCAGCAGCTCGTACACGGCGGGAGGGCTTATGAACACTGAAGCTTTCTTT

j_call: TRBJ2-2
clone_size: NA
d_call: NA
v_call: TRBV10-3
cdr3_aa: CAIRDTGELFF
cdr3_nt: TGTGCCATCAGGGACACCGGGGAGCTGTTTTTT

j_call: TRBJ2-2
clone_size: NA
d_call: TRBD1
v_call: TRBV6-5
cdr3_aa: CASSYAGGFTGELFF
cdr3_nt: TGTGCCAGCAGTTACGCAGGGGGCTTCACCGGGGAGCTGTTTTTT

j_call: TRBJ2-2
clone_size: NA
d_call: NA
v_call: TRBV21-1
cdr3_aa: CASSKGEERTDTGELFF
cdr3_nt: TGTGCCAGCAGCAAAGGGGAGGAGCGGACGGACACCGGGGAGCTGTTTTTT

j_call: TRBJ2-2
clone_size: once
d_call: TRBD1
v_call: TRBV28
cdr3_aa: CASSFTGQMFTGELFF
cdr3_nt: TGTGCCAGCAGTTTTACGGGACAGATGTTCACCGGGGAGCTGTTTTTT

j_call: TRBJ2-7
clone_size: NA
d_call: NA
v_call: TRBV27
cdr3_aa: CASSQGLEQYF
cdr3_nt: TGTGCCAGCAGTCAAGGACTTGAGCAGTACTTC

j_call: TRBJ2-7
clone_size: NA
d_call: TRBD2
v_call: TRBV2
cdr3_aa: CASSGTSGSYEQYF
cdr3_nt: TGTGCCAGCAGTGGGACTAGCGGGAGTTACGAGCAGTACTTC

j_call: TRBJ1-4
clone_size: NA
d_call: NA
v_call: TRBV4-3
cdr3_aa: CASSQESTAQINEKLFF
cdr3_nt: TGCGCCAGCAGCCAAGAATCCACCGCACAAATTAATGAAAAACTGTTTTTT

j_call: TRBJ1-1
clone_size: NA
d_call: NA
v_call: TRBV6-5
cdr3_aa: CASSLEEGRKDTEAFF
cdr3_nt: TGTGCCAGCAGTTTGGAAGAGGGCCGGAAGGACACTGAAGCTTTCTTT

j_call: TRBJ1-1
clone_size: NA
d_call: TRBD1
v_call: TRBV7-9
cdr3_aa: CASSHGQGWATEAFF
cdr3_nt: TGTGCCAGCAGCCACGGACAGGGTTGGGCCACTGAAGCTTTCTTT